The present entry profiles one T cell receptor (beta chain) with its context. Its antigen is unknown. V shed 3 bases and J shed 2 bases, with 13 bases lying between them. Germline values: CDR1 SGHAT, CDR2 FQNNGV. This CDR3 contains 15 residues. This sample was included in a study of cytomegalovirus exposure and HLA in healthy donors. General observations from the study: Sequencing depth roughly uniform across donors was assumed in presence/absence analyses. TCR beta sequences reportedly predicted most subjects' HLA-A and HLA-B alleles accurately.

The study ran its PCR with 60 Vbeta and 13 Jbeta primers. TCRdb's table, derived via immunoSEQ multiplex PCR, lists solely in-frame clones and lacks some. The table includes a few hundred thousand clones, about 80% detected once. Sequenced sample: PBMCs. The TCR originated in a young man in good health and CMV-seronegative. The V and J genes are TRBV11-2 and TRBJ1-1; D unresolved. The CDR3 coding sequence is TGTGCCAGCAGCTTCTCCCCCGAGGGAAACACTGAAGCTTTCTTT. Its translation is CASSFSPEGNTEAFF.